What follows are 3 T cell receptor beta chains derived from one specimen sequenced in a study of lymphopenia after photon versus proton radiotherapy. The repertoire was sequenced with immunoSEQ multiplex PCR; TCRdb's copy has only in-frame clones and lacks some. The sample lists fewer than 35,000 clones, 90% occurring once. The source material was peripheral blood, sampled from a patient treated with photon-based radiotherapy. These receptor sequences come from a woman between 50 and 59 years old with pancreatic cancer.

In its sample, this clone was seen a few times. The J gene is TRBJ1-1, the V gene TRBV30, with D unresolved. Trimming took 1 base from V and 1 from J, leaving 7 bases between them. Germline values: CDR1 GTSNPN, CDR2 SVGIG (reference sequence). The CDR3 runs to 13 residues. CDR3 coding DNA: TGTGCCTGGAGTGAGGAAGGGAACACTGAAGCTTTCTTT. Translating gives CAWSEEGNTEAFF.

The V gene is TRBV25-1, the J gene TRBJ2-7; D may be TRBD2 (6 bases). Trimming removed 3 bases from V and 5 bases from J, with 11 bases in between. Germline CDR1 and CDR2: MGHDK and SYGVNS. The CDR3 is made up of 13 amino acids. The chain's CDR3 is CASSDGGKHEQYF. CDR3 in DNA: TGTGCCAGCAGTGATGGGGGGAAACACGAGCAGTACTTC.

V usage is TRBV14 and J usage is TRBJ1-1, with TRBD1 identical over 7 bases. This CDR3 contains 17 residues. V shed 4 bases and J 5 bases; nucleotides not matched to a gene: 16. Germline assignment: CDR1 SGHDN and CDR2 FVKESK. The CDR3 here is CASSLEGAPERWTEAFF. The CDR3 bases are TGTGCCAGCAGCCTAGAGGGGGCCCCTGAAAGATGGACTGAAGCTTTCTTT.